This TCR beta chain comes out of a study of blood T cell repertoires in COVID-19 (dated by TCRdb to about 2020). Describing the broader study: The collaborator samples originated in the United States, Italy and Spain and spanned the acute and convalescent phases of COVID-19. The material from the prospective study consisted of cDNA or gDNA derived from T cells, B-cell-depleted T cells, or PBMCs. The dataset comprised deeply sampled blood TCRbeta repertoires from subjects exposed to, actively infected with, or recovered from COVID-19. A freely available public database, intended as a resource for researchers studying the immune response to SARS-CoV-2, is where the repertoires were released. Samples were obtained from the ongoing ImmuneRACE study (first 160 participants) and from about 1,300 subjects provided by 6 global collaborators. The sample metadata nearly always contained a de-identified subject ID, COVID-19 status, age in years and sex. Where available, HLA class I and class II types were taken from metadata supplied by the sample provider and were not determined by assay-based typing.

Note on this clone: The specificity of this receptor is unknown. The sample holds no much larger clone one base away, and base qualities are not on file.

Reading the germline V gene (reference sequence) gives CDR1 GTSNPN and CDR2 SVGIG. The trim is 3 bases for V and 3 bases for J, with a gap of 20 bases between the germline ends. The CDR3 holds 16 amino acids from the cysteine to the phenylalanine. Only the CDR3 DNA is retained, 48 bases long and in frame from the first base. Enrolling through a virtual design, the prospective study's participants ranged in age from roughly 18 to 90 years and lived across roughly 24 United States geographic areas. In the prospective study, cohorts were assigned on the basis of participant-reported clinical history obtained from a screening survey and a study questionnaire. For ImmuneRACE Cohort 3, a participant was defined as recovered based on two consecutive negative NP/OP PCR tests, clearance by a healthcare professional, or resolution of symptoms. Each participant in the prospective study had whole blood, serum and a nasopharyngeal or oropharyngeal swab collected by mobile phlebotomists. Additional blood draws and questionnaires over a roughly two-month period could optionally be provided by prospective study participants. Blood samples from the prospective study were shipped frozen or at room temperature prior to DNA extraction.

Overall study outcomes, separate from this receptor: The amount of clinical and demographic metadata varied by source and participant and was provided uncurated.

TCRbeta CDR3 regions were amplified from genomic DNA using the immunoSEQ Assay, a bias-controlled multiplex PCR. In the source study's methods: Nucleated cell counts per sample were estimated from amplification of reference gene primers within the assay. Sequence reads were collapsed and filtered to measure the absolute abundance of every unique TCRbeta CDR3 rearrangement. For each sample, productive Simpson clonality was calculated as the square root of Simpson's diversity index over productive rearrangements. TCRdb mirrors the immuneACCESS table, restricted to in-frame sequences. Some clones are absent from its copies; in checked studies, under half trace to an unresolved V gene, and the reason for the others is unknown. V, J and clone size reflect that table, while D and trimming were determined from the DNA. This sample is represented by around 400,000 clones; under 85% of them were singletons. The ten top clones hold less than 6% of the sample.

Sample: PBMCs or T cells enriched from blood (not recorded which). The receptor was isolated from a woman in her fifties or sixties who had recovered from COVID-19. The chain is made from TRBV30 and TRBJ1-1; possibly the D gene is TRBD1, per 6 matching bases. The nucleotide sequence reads TGTGCCTGGAGGCGAGGTGGGGGCACTTTTTACACTGAAGCTTTCTTT. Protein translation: CAWRRGGGTFYTEAFF.